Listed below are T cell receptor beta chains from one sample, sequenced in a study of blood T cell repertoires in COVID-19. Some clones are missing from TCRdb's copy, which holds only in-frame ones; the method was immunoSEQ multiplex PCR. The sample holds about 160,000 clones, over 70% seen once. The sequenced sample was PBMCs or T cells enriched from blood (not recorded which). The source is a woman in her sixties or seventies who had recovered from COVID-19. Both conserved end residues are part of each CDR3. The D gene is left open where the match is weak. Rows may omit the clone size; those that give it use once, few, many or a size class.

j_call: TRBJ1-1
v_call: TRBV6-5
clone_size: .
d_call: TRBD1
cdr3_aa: CASSYGQGAVNTEAFF
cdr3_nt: TGTGCCAGCAGTTACGGACAGGGGGCGGTTAACACTGAAGCTTTCTTT

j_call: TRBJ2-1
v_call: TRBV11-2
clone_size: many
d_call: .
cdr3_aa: CASRGTSYNEQFF
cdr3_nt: TGTGCCAGCAGGGGGACATCCTACAATGAGCAGTTCTTC

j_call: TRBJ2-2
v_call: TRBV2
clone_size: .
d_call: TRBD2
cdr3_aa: CASSGSGVRGGELFF
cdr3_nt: TGTGCCAGCAGTGGGAGCGGGGTCCGAGGCGGGGAGCTGTTTTTT

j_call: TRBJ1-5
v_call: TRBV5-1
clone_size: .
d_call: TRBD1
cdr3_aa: CASSLGQGSQPQHF
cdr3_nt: TGCGCCAGCAGCTTGGGACAGGGGTCTCAGCCCCAGCATTTT

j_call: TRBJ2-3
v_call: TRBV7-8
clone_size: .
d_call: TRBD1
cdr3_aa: CASSLADRGYKDTQYF
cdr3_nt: TGTGCCAGCAGCTTGGCGGACAGGGGCTATAAGGATACGCAGTATTTT

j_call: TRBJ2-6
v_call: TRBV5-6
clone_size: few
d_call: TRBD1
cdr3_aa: CASRGRGQGIPGANVLTF
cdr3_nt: TGTGCCAGTCGGGGCCGGGGACAGGGAATCCCTGGGGCCAACGTCCTGACTTTC

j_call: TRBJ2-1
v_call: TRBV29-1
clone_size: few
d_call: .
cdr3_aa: CSVGLRGFPSNEQFF
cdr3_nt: TGCAGCGTTGGACTCCGAGGGTTCCCCTCTAATGAGCAGTTCTTC

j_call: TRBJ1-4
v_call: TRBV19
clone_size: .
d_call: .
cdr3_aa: CASTLEGTDNEKLFF
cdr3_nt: TGTGCCAGTACCCTGGAGGGGACCGATAATGAAAAACTGTTTTTT

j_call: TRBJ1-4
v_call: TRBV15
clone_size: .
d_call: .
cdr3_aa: CATSGFQGTNEKLFF
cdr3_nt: TGTGCCACCAGCGGTTTCCAGGGTACTAATGAAAAACTGTTTTTT

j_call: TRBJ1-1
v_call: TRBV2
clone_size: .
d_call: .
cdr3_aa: CASQIGPEAFF
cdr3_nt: TGTGCCAGTCAGATTGGCCCTGAAGCTTTCTTT

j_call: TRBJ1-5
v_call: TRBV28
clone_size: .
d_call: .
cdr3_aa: CASSLYIRVGKPQHF
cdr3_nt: TGTGCCAGCAGTTTATATATCCGGGTAGGTAAGCCCCAGCATTTT

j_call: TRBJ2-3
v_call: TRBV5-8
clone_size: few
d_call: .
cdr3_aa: CASSFMIGPHPDTQYF
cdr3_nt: TGTGCCAGCAGCTTCATGATTGGGCCACATCCAGATACGCAGTATTTT

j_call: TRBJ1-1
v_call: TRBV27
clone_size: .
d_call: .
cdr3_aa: CASSPTVMNTEAFF
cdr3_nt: TGTGCCAGCAGTCCGACAGTTATGAACACTGAAGCTTTCTTT

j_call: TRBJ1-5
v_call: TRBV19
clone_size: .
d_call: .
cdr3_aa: CASSIVRTRVVGNQPQHF
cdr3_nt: TGTGCCAGTAGTATAGTCCGGACCAGGGTGGTGGGCAATCAGCCCCAGCATTTT

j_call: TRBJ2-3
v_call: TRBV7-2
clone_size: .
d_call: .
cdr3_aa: CASSSPTVATDTQYF
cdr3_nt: TGTGCCAGCAGCTCCCCGACCGTAGCCACAGATACGCAGTATTTT

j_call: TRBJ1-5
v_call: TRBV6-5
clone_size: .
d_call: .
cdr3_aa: CASRARGDSNQPQHF
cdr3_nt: TGTGCCAGCAGGGCCAGGGGAGATAGCAATCAGCCCCAGCATTTT

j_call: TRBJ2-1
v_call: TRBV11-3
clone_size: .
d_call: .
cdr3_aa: CASSLDRDEQFF
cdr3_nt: TGTGCCAGCAGCTTAGACAGGGATGAGCAGTTCTTC

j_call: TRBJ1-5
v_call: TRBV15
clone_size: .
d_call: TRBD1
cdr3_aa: CATSRDRFQGEVGNQPQHF
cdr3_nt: TGTGCCACCAGCAGAGATCGATTTCAGGGGGAGGTGGGGAATCAGCCCCAGCATTTT

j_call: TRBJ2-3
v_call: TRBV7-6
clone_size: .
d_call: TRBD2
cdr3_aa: CASSLAPLAGADTQYF
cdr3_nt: TGTGCCAGCAGCTTAGCGCCTCTAGCGGGGGCCGATACGCAGTATTTT

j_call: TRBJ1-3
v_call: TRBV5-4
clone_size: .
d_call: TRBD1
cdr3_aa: CASSKLQGAGNTIYF
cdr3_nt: TGTGCCAGCAGCAAACTGCAGGGGGCTGGAAACACCATATATTTT

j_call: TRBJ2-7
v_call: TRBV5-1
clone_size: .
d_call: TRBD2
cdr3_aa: CASSPGLEAGEQYF
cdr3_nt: TGCGCCAGCAGCCCGGGACTAGAAGCCGGGGAGCAGTACTTC

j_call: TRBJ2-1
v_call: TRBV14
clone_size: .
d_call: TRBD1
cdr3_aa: CASSLTRGQNNEQFF
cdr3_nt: TGTGCCAGCAGCCTGACCCGGGGACAGAACAATGAGCAGTTCTTC

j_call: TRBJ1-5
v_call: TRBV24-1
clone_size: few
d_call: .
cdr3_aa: CATSDPGQNQPQHF
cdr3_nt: TGTGCCACCAGTGATCCTGGACAGAATCAGCCCCAGCATTTT

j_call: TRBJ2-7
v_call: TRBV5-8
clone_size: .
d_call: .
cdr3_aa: CASSLDSKYEQYF
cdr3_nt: TGTGCCAGCAGCTTGGATAGCAAGTACGAGCAGTACTTC

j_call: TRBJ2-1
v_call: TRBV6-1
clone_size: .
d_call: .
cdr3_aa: CASSEGAGYNEQFF
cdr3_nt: TGTGCCAGCAGTGAGGGAGCGGGCTACAATGAGCAGTTCTTC

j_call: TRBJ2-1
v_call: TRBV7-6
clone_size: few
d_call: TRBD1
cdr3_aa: CASSSESVTGGSYNEQFF
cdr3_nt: TGTGCCAGCAGCTCCGAGAGCGTGACAGGGGGTTCCTACAATGAGCAGTTCTTC

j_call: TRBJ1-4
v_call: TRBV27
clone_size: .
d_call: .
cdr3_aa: CASSLRTQGGRPEKLFF
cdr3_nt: TGTGCCAGCAGTCTACGAACGCAGGGAGGGCGGCCTGAAAAACTGTTTTTT

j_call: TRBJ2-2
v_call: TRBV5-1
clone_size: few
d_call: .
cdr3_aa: CASTTTGELFF
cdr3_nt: TGCGCCAGCACGACTACCGGGGAGCTGTTTTTT

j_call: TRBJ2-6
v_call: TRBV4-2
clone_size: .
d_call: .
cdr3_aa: CASSQDLDSLANVLTF
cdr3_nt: TGTGCCAGCAGCCAAGATCTTGACTCTCTGGCCAACGTCCTGACTTTC

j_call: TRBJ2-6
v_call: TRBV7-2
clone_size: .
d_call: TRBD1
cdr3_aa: CASSSTGGTGANVLTF
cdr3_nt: TGTGCCAGCAGCTCGACAGGGGGCACTGGGGCCAACGTCCTGACTTTC

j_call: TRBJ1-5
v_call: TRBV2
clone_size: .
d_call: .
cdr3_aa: CASSVGDLQPQHF
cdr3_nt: TGTGCCAGCAGTGTCGGAGACCTACAGCCCCAGCATTTT

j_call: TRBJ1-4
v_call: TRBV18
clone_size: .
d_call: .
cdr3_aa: CASSPGAREKLFF
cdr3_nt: TGTGCCAGCTCCCCCGGGGCCCGGGAGAAACTGTTTTTT

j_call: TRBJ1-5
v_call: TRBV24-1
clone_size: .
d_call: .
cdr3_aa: CATSDATYDRYQPQHF
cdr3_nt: TGTGCCACCAGTGACGCTACCTACGACAGGTATCAGCCCCAGCATTTT

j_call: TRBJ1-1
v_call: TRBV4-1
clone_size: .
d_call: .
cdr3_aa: CASSQGDTTPEAFF
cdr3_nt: TGCGCCAGCAGCCAAGGGGACACCACCCCTGAAGCTTTCTTT

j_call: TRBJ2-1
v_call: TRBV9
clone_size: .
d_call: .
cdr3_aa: CASSLRGGIYNEQFF
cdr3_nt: TGTGCCAGCAGTCTCAGGGGTGGCATATACAATGAGCAGTTCTTC

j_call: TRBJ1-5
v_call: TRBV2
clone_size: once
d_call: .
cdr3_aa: CASVRLDSASNQPQHF
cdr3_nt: TGTGCCAGCGTCAGACTGGACAGCGCGTCAAATCAGCCCCAGCATTTT

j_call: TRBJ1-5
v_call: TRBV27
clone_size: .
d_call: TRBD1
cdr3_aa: CASSLRGGLGSNQPQHF
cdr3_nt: TGTGCCAGCAGTTTAAGAGGGGGCCTAGGTTCCAATCAGCCCCAGCATTTT

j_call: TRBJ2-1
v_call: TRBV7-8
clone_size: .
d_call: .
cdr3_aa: CASSLYLRESTTYNEQFF
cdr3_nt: TGTGCCAGCAGCTTATACCTCAGGGAATCTACTACCTACAATGAGCAGTTCTTC

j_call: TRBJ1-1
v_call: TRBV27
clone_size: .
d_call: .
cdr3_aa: CASSPQGWGTEAFF
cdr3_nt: TGTGCCAGCAGCCCCCAGGGATGGGGCACTGAAGCTTTCTTT

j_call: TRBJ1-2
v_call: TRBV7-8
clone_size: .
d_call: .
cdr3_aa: CASSLAQPGLRGYTF
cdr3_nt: TGTGCCAGCAGCTTAGCCCAGCCAGGTCTTCGGGGCTACACCTTC

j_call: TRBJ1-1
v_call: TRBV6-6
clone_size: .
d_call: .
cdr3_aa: CASRGRRDNTEAFF
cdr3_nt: TGTGCCAGCAGGGGGCGGAGAGATAACACTGAAGCTTTCTTT

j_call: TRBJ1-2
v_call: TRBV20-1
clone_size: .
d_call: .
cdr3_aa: CSARDPDGYTF
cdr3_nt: TGCAGTGCTAGAGACCCAGATGGCTACACCTTC

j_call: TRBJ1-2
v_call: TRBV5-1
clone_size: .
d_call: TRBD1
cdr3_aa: CASSPTGGLGYGYTF
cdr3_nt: TGCGCCAGCAGCCCGACAGGGGGCCTCGGCTATGGCTACACCTTC

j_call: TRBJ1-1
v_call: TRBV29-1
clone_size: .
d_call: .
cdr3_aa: CSVVPVLNTEAFF
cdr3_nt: TGCAGCGTTGTACCAGTCCTGAACACTGAAGCTTTCTTT

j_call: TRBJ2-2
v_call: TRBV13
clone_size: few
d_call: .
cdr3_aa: CASSLAGMPGELFF
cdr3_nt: TGTGCCAGCAGCTTAGCGGGGATGCCCGGGGAGCTGTTTTTT

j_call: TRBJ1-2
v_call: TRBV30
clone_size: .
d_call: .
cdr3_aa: CAWIPTDSRYGYTF
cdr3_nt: TGTGCCTGGATCCCCACCGACTCTCGCTATGGCTACACCTTC

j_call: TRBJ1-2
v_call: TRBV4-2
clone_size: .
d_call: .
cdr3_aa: CASSQDEYTREDYGYTF
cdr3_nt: TGTGCCAGCAGCCAAGATGAGTACACCCGGGAGGACTATGGCTACACCTTC

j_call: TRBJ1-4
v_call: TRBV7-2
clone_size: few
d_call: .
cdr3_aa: CASSLRLTTNEKLFF
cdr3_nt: TGTGCCAGCAGCCTCCGACTGACAACTAATGAAAAACTGTTTTTT

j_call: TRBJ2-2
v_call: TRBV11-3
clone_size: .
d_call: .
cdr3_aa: CASSAFRGEANTGELFF
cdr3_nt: TGTGCCAGCAGCGCCTTTCGCGGGGAGGCGAACACCGGGGAGCTGTTTTTT

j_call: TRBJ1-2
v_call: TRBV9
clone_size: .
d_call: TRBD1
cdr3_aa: CASSFIGTGKGYTF
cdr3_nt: TGTGCCAGCAGCTTCATCGGGACAGGGAAAGGCTACACCTTC

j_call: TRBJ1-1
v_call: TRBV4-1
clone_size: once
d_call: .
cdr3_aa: CASSQDPRPEAFF
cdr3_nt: TGCGCCAGCAGCCAAGATCCGAGGCCTGAAGCTTTCTTT

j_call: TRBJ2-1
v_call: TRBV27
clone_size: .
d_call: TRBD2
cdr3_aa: CASSSGLAGAHSRYNEQFF
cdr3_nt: TGTGCCAGCAGTTCGGGACTAGCGGGGGCCCACTCAAGATACAATGAGCAGTTCTTC

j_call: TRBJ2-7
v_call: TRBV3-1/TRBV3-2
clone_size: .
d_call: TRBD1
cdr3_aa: CASSQTAGGEQYF
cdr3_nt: TGTGCCAGCAGCCAGACTGCAGGGGGCGAGCAGTACTTC

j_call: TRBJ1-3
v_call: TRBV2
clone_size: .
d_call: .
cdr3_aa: CASSVGHPNSGNTIYF
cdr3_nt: TGTGCCAGCAGTGTCGGACACCCCAACTCTGGAAACACCATATATTTT

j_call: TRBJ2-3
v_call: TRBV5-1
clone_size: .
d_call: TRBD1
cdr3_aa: CASSFGTGSLDTQYF
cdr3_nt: TGCGCCAGCAGCTTCGGGACAGGGAGTCTGGATACGCAGTATTTT

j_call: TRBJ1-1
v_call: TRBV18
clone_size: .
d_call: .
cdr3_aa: CASSPLPTAMNTEAFF
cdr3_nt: TGTGCCAGCTCACCCCTCCCGACAGCCATGAACACTGAAGCTTTCTTT

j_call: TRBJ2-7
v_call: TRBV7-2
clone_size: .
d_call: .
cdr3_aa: CASSLEISSYEQYF
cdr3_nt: TGTGCCAGCAGCTTAGAAATATCCTCCTACGAGCAGTACTTC

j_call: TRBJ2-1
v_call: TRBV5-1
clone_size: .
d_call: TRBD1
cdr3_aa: CASSGGTGRYEQFF
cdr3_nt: TGCGCCAGCAGCGGGGGGACAGGGCGGTATGAGCAGTTCTTC

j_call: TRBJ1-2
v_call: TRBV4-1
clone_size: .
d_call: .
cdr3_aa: CASSQDAPGVGFNYGYTF
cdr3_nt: TGCGCCAGCAGCCAAGATGCACCGGGGGTTGGGTTTAACTATGGCTACACCTTC